The 8 T cell receptor beta chains given below trace back to one sample, sequenced in a study of shared T cell receptors in the human thymus. Profiled with immunoSEQ multiplex PCR; TCRdb holds only in-frame clones, not every one. The sample gives about 660,000 clones, over 75% of which show up once; 0.0095% to 0.012% is in the top ten. The sample was also reused in another study, on human thymus T cells.

The sample taken for sequencing was thymocytes. Receptor source: a boy under two years old with a congenital heart defect.

The CDR3 spells CASSPRDKNNEQFF. DNA for the CDR3: TGTGCCAGCAGCCCCCGGGACAAAAACAATGAGCAGTTCTTC. The V and J genes are TRBV11-3 and TRBJ2-1; TRBD1 might be the D (6 bases). The V gene's germline CDR1 is SGHNT and CDR2 YENEEA. Trimming stripped 5 bases from V and 5 bases from J, with 13 bases between. The CDR3 has 14 amino acids.

V usage is TRBV27 and J usage is TRBJ2-3; TRBD2 aligns across 14 bases. Germline trimming cut 6 bases from V and 3 bases from J; bases unmatched to any gene: 14. CDR3 length: 19 amino acids. CDR1 is MNHEY and CDR2 is SMNVEV in the germline V gene (reference sequence). The CDR3 DNA is TGTGCCAGCAGGTTGACTAGCGGGAGGGCCCTTTATACTACAGATACGCAGTATTTT. This gives the protein CASRLTSGRALYTTDTQYF.

This chain's CDR3 is CASSLPTPGTSGQDNEQFF. The CDR3 DNA sequence: TGTGCCAGCAGCTTACCAACCCCCGGGACTAGCGGTCAGGACAATGAGCAGTTCTTC. The rearrangement uses TRBV7-2 and TRBJ2-1, with TRBD2 matching 11 bases. The trim removed 2 bases at V and 5 bases at J, leaving 14 bases unmatched. The CDR3 is 19 residues long. Germline CDR1 and CDR2: SGHTA and FQGNSA.

The J gene is TRBJ2-1, the V gene TRBV20-1; weak D call: TRBD2 (5 bases). The germline V gene has CDR1 DFQATT and CDR2 SNEGSKA (reference sequence). The CDR3 spans 11 residues. V lost 6 bases and J lost 4, with 7 bases in between. The CDR3 sequence: CSALAYNEQFF. The CDR3 DNA sequence: TGCAGTGCCCTAGCTTACAATGAGCAGTTCTTC.

V gene TRBV6-5 combines with J gene TRBJ1-1; 7 bases line up with TRBD1. Germline assignment: CDR1 MNHEY and CDR2 SVGAGI. V was pared by 4 bases and J by 2 bases, with 4 bases of the junction left unmatched. CDR3 length equals 14 residues. The CDR3 protein is CASSSGTVNTEAFF. The CDR3, as DNA: TGTGCCAGCAGTTCGGGGACAGTAAACACTGAAGCTTTCTTT.

This rearrangement joins TRBV11-2 to TRBJ2-2, with 9 bases lining up with TRBD2. Unmatched junction bases numbered 9, after V lost 2 bases and J lost 8 bases. Germline V lookup: CDR1 SGHAT, CDR2 FQNNGV. The CDR3 spans 16 residues. The CDR3 bases are TGTGCCAGCAGCTTATGGGCGGGAGGGCCCGGTGGGGAGCTGTTTTTT. As protein: CASSLWAGGPGGELFF.

The chain recombines TRBV28 with TRBJ2-3, with D possibly being TRBD2 (5 bases). The CDR3 length is 17 residues. Germline V gene sequence: CDR1 MDHEN, CDR2 SYDVKM. Trimming pared 3 bases from V and 6 bases from J, leaving 22 bases between. The CDR3, as DNA: TGTGCCAGCAGTTTCCGCGGGCTAGCTGACGCACGGGATACGCAGTATTTT. Protein product: CASSFRGLADARDTQYF. Full variable domain (rest looked up from reference TRBV28 and TRBJ2-3): DVKVTQSSRYLVKRTGEKVFLECVQDMDHENMFWYRQDPGLGLRLIYFSYDVKMKEKGDIPEGYSVSREKKERFSLILESASTNQTSMYLCASSFRGLADARDTQYFGPGTRLTVL.

The V gene is TRBV27, the J gene TRBJ2-7; perhaps TRBD2 as D (5 bases). The CDR3 runs 16 residues. Germline V gene data show CDR1 as MNHEY and CDR2 as SMNVEV (reference sequence). V dropped 5 bases and J dropped 1 base, with 18 bases sitting between them. The DNA for the CDR3 is TGTGCCAGCAGTCCCCCCCGGGCTAGCTCGTCCTACGAGCAGTACTTC. Its translation is CASSPPRASSSYEQYF.